The 10 T cell receptor beta chains below all came from one sample that was sequenced in a study of blood T cell repertoires in COVID-19. Assay used: immunoSEQ multiplex PCR; TCRdb lists only in-frame clones, some missing. The sample includes roughly 250,000 clones, 65% to 90% seen only once; the top ten take 4.9%. Sequencing input: peripheral blood. These receptors all stem from a woman at least 80 years old with active or convalescent COVID-19.

This chain links TRBV6-5 with TRBJ1-2; D is uncertain. Trimming removed 0 bases from V and 8 bases from J, with 13 bases in between. The CDR3 runs to 14 residues. Germline V lookup: CDR1 MNHEY, CDR2 SVGAGI. CDR3 DNA sequence: TGTGCCAGCAGTTACTCTCGGGTGGCGGGAGGCTACACCTTC. Encoded protein: CASSYSRVAGGYTF.

The V and J genes are TRBV6-5 and TRBJ2-1; no firm D call. The CDR3 length is 16 residues. Germline V CDR1 and CDR2: MNHEY, SVGAGI. Trimming stripped 2 bases from V and 0 bases from J, with 11 bases between. CDR3: CASSYTVSSSYNEQFF. The CDR3, as DNA: TGTGCCAGCAGTTACACTGTATCTAGCTCCTACAATGAGCAGTTCTTC.

V usage is TRBV28 and J usage is TRBJ1-6, with a weak D call TRBD1 (6 bases). The length of the CDR3 is 15 residues. Germline CDR1 MDHEN, CDR2 SYDVKM. Trimming pared 3 bases from V and 6 bases from J, leaving 12 bases between. CDR3 protein: CASSFVAGANSPLHF. Written as DNA, the CDR3 is TGTGCCAGCAGTTTTGTGGCAGGGGCTAATTCACCCCTCCACTTT. Together with reference TRBV28 and TRBJ1-6, the CDR3 gives the full variable domain: DVKVTQSSRYLVKRTGEKVFLECVQDMDHENMFWYRQDPGLGLRLIYFSYDVKMKEKGDIPEGYSVSREKKERFSLILESASTNQTSMYLCASSFVAGANSPLHFGNGTRLTVT.

This chain connects TRBV12-3 or TRBV12-4 to TRBJ1-5; D not certain. Trimming took 5 bases from V and 0 from J, leaving 5 bases between them. This CDR3 region has 13 residues. CDR3: CASSTSSNQPQHF. The CDR3 bases are TGTGCCAGCAGTACAAGTAGCAATCAGCCCCAGCATTTT.

The V gene is TRBV7-9, the J gene TRBJ1-2; D ambiguous. The V and J ends lost 2 bases and 0 bases respectively, with 7 bases between them. The CDR3 loop spans 14 amino acids. The germline CDR1 and CDR2 sequences are SEHNR and FQNEAQ (reference sequence). The CDR3 is CASSLLAANYGYTF. CDR3 in DNA: TGTGCCAGCAGCTTATTGGCCGCTAACTATGGCTACACCTTC.

CDR3 DNA sequence: TGTGCCAGTAGGGCCGGGACAGGGGGCGGCGGCTACACCTTC. Encoded protein: CASRAGTGGGGYTF. The chain links TRBV19 to TRBJ1-2, with 12 bases that match TRBD1. The V segment lost 6 bases and the J segment 8 bases; nucleotides outside the gene matches: 7. Germline V gives CDR1 LNHDA, CDR2 SQIVND (reference sequence). The CDR3 has 14 residues.

This sequence joins TRBV18 and TRBJ1-1, with D unclear. The CDR3 runs 14 residues. Germline assignment: CDR1 KGHSH and CDR2 LQKENI. V lost 1 base and J 1 base, leaving 7 bases between the germline ends. CDR3 sequence reads: CASSPLRQNTEAFF. CDR3 bases: TGTGCCAGCTCACCACTACGACAGAACACTGAAGCTTTCTTT.

This chain connects TRBV19 to TRBJ2-3; 9 bases map to TRBD2. CDR3 length equals 15 residues. Looked up from germline, CDR1 is LNHDA and CDR2 is SQIVND (reference sequence). With V trimmed by 1 base and J by 3 bases, 2 bases remained unmatched. The CDR3 DNA reads TGTGCCAGTAGTATAGGTAGCGGGAGAACAGATACGCAGTATTTT. Translation gives CASSIGSGRTDTQYF.

This chain joins TRBV19 and TRBJ2-1; D is possibly TRBD1 (6 bases). Germline V gives CDR1 LNHDA, CDR2 SQIVND (reference sequence). The germline V and J ends were trimmed by 6 bases and 4 bases, with 16 bases remaining between them. This CDR3 spans 15 amino acids. The CDR3 sequence: CASRKGRDIYNEQFF. The CDR3, as DNA: TGTGCCAGTAGAAAAGGCAGGGACATATACAATGAGCAGTTCTTC.

In its sample, this clone was seen a few times. This rearrangement joins TRBV19 to TRBJ1-5; 7 bases are a match to TRBD1. This CDR3 has 15 residues. V was clipped by 6 bases and J by 3 bases; unmatched bases: 8. The germline gives CDR1 LNHDA, CDR2 SQIVND (reference sequence). The DNA for the CDR3 is TGTGCCAGTAGCCCCGGGACAGCATTCAATCAGCCCCAGCATTTT. Its protein is CASSPGTAFNQPQHF. Drawing the rest from reference TRBV19 and TRBJ1-5, the complete variable domain is DGGITQSPKYLFRKEGQNVTLSCEQNLNHDAMYWYRQDPGQGLRLIYYSQIVNDFQKGDIAEGYSVSREKKESFPLTVTSAQKNPTAFYLCASSPGTAFNQPQHFGDGTRLSIL.